This TCR beta chain was identified during a study of blood T cell repertoires in COVID-19. Looking at the study overall: Specimens from acute and convalescent COVID-19 originated in the United States, Italy and Spain. Sample material is recorded as cDNA or gDNA derived from T cells, B-cell-depleted T cells, or PBMCs.

Original processing notes: Amplification from reference gene primers served as the basis for estimated nucleated cell counts. The method was immunoSEQ multiplex PCR; TCRdb's version includes in-frame clones alone and lacks a portion of them. Clonal size and the V and J genes are those of that table, whereas D and trimming came from the DNA. This table holds approximately 220,000 clones, 86% found once. This CDR3 has 14 residues. Trimming left V 0 bases short and J 7 bases short, with 13 bases between. CDR1 is GTSNPN and CDR2 is SVGIG in the germline V gene (reference sequence). The sample consisted of peripheral blood. The sequence derives from a woman aged 45-65 years with acute or convalescent COVID-19. The chain is built from TRBV30 and TRBJ1-5; D may be TRBD1 (5 bases). CDR3: CAWSVGGGAQPQHF. DNA of the CDR3: TGTGCCTGGAGTGTGGGCGGAGGGGCCCAGCCCCAGCATTTT.